The clone carrying this TCR beta chain was seen once. V lost 2 bases to trimming and J lost 0 bases; unmatched junction nucleotides: 3. Germline values: CDR1 SGHAT, CDR2 FQNNGV. The CDR3 covers 15 residues. Method: immunoSEQ multiplex PCR; TCRdb's copy keeps in-frame clones and lacks some. The data contain around 85,000 clones, about 93% of them singletons. The sample belongs to a study of technical replicates of blood from several donors. The chain employs TRBV11-2 and TRBJ2-7; 8 bases are shared with TRBD1. The specimen sequenced was T cells isolated from PBMCs. The sequence derives from a human donor in good health. The CDR3 here is CASSLRQGSSYEQYF. The CDR3 DNA reads TGTGCCAGCAGCTTAAGACAGGGGTCCTCCTACGAGCAGTACTTC.